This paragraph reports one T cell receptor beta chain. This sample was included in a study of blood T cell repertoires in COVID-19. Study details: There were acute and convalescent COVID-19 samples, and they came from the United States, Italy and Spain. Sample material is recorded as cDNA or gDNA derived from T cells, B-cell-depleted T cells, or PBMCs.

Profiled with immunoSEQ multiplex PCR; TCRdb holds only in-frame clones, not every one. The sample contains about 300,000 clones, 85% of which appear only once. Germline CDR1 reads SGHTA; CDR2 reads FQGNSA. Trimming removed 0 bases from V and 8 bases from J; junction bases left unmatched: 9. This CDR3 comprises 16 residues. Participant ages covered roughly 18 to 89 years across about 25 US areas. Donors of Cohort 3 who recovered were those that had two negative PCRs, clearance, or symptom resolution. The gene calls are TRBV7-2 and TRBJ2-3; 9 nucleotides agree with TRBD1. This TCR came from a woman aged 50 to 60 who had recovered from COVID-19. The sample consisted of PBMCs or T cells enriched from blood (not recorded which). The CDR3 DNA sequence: TGTGCCAGCAGCTTAGCGCTGACAGGGGGTAAGGGTACGCAGTATTTT. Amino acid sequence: CASSLALTGGKGTQYF.